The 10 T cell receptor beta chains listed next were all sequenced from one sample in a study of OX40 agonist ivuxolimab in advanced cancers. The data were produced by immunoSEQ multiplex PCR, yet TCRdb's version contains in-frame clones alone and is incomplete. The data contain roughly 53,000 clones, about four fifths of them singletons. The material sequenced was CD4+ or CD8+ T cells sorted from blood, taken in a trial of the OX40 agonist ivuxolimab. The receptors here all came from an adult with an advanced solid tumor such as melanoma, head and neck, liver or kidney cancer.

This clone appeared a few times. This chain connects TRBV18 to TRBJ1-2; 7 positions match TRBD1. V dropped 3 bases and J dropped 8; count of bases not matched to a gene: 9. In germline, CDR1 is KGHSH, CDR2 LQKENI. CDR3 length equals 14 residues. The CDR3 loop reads CASSPSTGNDGYTF. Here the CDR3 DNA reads TGTGCCAGCTCACCGTCGACAGGGAACGACGGCTACACCTTC.

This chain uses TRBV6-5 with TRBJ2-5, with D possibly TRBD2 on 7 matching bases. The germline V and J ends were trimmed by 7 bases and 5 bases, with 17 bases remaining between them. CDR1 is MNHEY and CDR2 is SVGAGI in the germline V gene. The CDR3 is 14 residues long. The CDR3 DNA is TGTGCCAGCACTAAACTAGGGGGGGAGGAGACCCAGTACTTC. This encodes CASTKLGGEETQYF.

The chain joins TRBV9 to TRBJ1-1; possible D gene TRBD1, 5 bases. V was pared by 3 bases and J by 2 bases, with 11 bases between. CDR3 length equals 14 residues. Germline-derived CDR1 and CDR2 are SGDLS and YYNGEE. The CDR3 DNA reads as TGTGCCAGCAGCGGGTGGACACTTAACACTGAAGCTTTCTTT. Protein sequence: CASSGWTLNTEAFF.

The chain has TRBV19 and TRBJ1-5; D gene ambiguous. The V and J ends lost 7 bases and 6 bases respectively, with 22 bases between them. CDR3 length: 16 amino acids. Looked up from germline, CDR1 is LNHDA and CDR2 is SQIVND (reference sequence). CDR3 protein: CASKDSPLVKGQPQHF. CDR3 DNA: TGTGCCAGTAAGGATAGCCCTCTCGTAAAGGGTCAGCCCCAGCATTTT.

CDR3 sequence (DNA): TGTGCCAGCAGCGAGGGTACAGCTAACTATGGCTACACCTTC. It encodes CASSEGTANYGYTF. V is TRBV5-6 and J is TRBJ1-2, with no clear D. Germline-derived CDR1 and CDR2 are SGHDT and YYEEEE. The CDR3 contains 14 residues. Trimming cost V 4 bases and J 0 bases, with 10 bases left between them.

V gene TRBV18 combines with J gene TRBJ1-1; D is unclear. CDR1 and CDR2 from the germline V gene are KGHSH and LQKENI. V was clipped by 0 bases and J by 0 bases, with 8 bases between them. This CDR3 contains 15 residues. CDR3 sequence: CASSPPWQVNTEAFF. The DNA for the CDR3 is TGTGCCAGCTCACCACCGTGGCAGGTGAACACTGAAGCTTTCTTT.

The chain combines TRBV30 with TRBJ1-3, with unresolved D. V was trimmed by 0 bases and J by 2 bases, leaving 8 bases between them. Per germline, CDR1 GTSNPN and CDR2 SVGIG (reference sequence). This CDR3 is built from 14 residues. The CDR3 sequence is CAWSVGRPGNTIYF. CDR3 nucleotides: TGTGCCTGGAGTGTTGGCCGACCTGGAAACACCATATATTTT. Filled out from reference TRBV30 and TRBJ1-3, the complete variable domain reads SQTIHQWPATLVQPVGSPLSLECTVEGTSNPNLYWYRQAAGRGLQLLFYSVGIGQISSEVPQNLSASRPQDRQFILSSKKLLLSDSGFYLCAWSVGRPGNTIYFGEGSWLTVV.

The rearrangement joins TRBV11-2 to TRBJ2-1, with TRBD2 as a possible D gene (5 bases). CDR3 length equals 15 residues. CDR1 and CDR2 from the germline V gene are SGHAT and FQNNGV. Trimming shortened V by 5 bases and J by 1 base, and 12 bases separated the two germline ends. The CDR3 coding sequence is TGTGCCAGCAGCCCCACGGGAATTTCCTACAATGAGCAGTTCTTC. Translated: CASSPTGISYNEQFF.

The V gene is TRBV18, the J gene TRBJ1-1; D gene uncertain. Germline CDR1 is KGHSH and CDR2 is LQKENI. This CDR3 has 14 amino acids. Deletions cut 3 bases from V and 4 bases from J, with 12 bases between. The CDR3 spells CASSPKQVGTEAFF. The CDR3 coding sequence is TGTGCCAGCTCACCCAAGCAGGTCGGCACTGAAGCTTTCTTT. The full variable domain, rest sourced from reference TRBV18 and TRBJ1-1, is NAGVMQNPRHLVRRRGQEARLRCSPMKGHSHVYWYRQLPEEGLKFMVYLQKENIIDESGMPKERFSAEFPKEGPSILRIQQVVRGDSAAYFCASSPKQVGTEAFFGQGTRLTVV.

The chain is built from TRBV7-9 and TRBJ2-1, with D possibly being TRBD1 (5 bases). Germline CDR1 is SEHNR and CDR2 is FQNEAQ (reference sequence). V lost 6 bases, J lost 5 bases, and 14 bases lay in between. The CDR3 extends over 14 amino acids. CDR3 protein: CASRPGISHNEQFF. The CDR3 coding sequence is TGTGCCAGCAGACCAGGGATATCCCACAATGAGCAGTTCTTC.